This TCR beta chain was identified during a study of T cell changes during pregnancy in multiple sclerosis. The method was immunoSEQ multiplex PCR; TCRdb's version includes in-frame clones alone and lacks a portion of them. Here the sample spans 65,000 to 85,000 clones, about 93% being singletons. The CDR3 length is 15 residues. CDR1 and CDR2 (germline): SGHRS, YFSETQ. V was trimmed by 4 bases and J by 3 bases, leaving 16 bases between them. This clonotype originated in a female donor with multiple sclerosis, enrolled in a pregnancy study. The sample here was CD4+ T cells from peripheral blood mononuclear cells, taken after pregnancy. The chain recombines TRBV5-1 with TRBJ1-1; perhaps TRBD1 as D (5 bases). CDR3 sequence: CASSTPRGAYTEAFF. In nucleotides, the CDR3 is TGCGCCAGCAGCACCCCCCGCGGGGCGTACACTGAAGCTTTCTTT.